This paragraph covers one T cell receptor (beta chain) sequence. What it binds is unknown. The source of the sample is a study of T cell clonotyping in hematopoietic cell transplantation. Study observations and caveats: Without cell sorting, CD4 versus CD8 contributions remain unresolved. Recipient TCR diversity dropped after transplant; expanded clonotypes rose from day 30 to 180. Graft donor and pretransplant recipient Inverse Simpson Index values predicted broader posttransplant TCR diversity.

Time point described: recipient sample about 28 days before transplant, after cytoreduction. Recipients were bled about 28 days pretransplant and at posttransplant days 30, 100, 180. Measured with immunoSEQ multiplex PCR; TCRdb has only the in-frame clones, and not every one. The profile covers about 45,000 clones, with around 80% appearing a single time and over 4% taken by the ten largest. The source material was peripheral blood mononuclear cells, sampled before stem cell transplant. The clonotype originates from a man aged 60-69 years with myelodysplastic syndrome. Some clones in this sample may be carry-over from other donors' samples.

CDR3: CAISPQGANVLTF. The CDR3 bases are TGTGCCATCAGCCCGCAGGGGGCCAACGTCCTGACTTTC. This rearrangement joins TRBV10-3 to TRBJ2-6, with no clear D. There are 13 residues in the CDR3. Germline V gives CDR1 ENHRY, CDR2 SYGVKD. Trimming cost V 6 bases and J 4 bases, with 7 bases left between them.